This T cell receptor (beta chain) was observed in a study of blood T cells in healthy people across ages (dated by TCRdb to 2013 to 2016). Regarding the complete study: In model experiments, template switching captured roughly one uniquely barcoded TCR beta cDNA molecule for every two T cells. Age-related changes in TCR beta repertoire diversity were measured in the study by deep sequencing normalized with unique cDNA molecular identifiers. The donors were split into four age groups: young (average about 15 years), middle-aged (roughly 39), aged (approximately 60) and long-lived (approximately 80). To avoid experimental bias, donors of different ages were randomly spread across the sequencing lanes. Using the same blood draw, the study looked at two additional independent replicas of 1 million unique cDNA reads for two donors, one aged 18 to 30 and the other aged 80 or older. The full study reports these points: Because donor CMV infection status was unknown, age-related changes in expanded clonotypes were potentially confounded. As age increased, observed TCR beta diversity per million T cells dropped in a roughly linear way, and a significant reduction was already evident by age 40. Estimates of total diversity based on one million sequenced T cells were considered lower bounds and underestimates. A strong correlation was found between observed TCR beta diversity and the percentage of naive T cells measured by flow cytometry. Conclusive comparison of naive and antigen-experienced compartments was prevented by the profiling of bulk unsorted PBMCs. Compared with the aged group, the long-lived group had more naive CD4+ T cells, fewer expanded clones and increased TCR diversity, suggesting age selection.

Donors were 30 to 45 systemically healthy Caucasian individuals from Russia aged roughly 6 to 90 years. Each donor gave roughly 9 milliliters of peripheral blood, drawn into EDTA-treated Vacutainer tubes. PBMCs were isolated by Ficoll-Paque density-gradient centrifugation, with at least 6 million obtained per sample. Total RNA was extracted from PBMCs with Trizol reagent, with at least 6 micrograms obtained per sample. Naive CD45RAhigh/CD27high T cell percentages were measured by flow cytometry on a PBMC aliquot from every donor. Receptor amplification or capture employed 5' RACE. The sequencing machine was an Illumina HiSeq 2500. A second PCR of roughly 7 to 12 cycles was run with a J-beta primer mix and a sample-barcoded 5' primer. A unique molecular identifier was introduced onto each TCR beta cDNA molecule by a template-switch 5' adaptor carrying 12 random nucleotides. At least 2.5 million CDR3-containing paired-end reads were obtained from each sample. First-strand cDNA was synthesized from all RNA with the Mint cDNA synthesis kit, primed by a TRBC-specific oligonucleotide. All cDNA was treated with uracil-DNA glycosylase and then went through a first 18-cycle PCR with the universal primers M1SS and BC2_uni_R. Processing in the source paper ran as follows. For normalization, 1 million high-quality reads were randomly selected from each sample, with every read carrying a distinct molecular identifier. Reads with shared molecular identifiers were discarded instead of being binned into consensus sequences. MiTCR, set to a Q25 quality threshold and the strictest error-elimination algorithm, was used for CDR3 identification, clonotype clustering and error correction. A nonparametric unseen species model with Euler transformation was used to estimate a lower bound on total TCR beta diversity. TCRdb reran the public reads through fastp at Q25 and MiXCR, keeping productive beta chains. Identical CDR3 proteins give one entry, which carries the most common genes and DNA. The V and J calls and clone size come from TCRdb's table, not from the authors' own analysis. The sample profile shows about 640,000 distinct CDR3 sequences; about 54% of them were found once. The ten largest clones represent 30% to 40% of the sample.

This clonotype was detected only a few times. The antigen it binds to is not known. Base qualities were left out, and no much larger clone turns up one base away. The CDR3 covers 13 residues, taking in both the cysteine and the phenylalanine. Solely the CDR3 DNA is kept, with 39 bases framed from the first base. CDR1 and CDR2, looked up from the germline V gene (reference sequence), are MNHEY and SMNVEV. Ends trimmed: V by 5 bases, J by 6 bases; bases unmatched to a gene: 4. The source of this sequence is a man aged 55 to 70 in good health. The chain is assembled from TRBV27 and TRBJ2-1, and TRBD1 aligns with 7 junction nucleotides. Sequenced sample: blood. In nucleotides, the sequence is TGTGCCAGCAGTCCCACAGGGGCCAATGAGCAGTTCTTC. This translates into CASSPTGANEQFF.